This record concerns one T cell receptor beta chain sequence. Its antigen remains unidentified. Then a second PCR, running about 6 to 12 cycles, was carried out with a sample-barcoded 5' primer and a J-beta primer mix. Through a template-switch adaptor with 12 random nucleotides, each cDNA molecule received a tag. TCRdb processed the 5' RACE reads anew with MiXCR; each CDR3 protein has one entry. Among over 1.5 million distinct CDR3 sequences listed, around 50% were seen once. This CDR3 is built from 14 residues. Germline CDR1 ENHRY, CDR2 SYGVKD. Trimming removed 4 bases at V and 11 bases at J, with 20 bases between. This entry belongs to a study of blood T cells in healthy people across ages. General study points: Percentage of naive T cells showed a strong correlation with TCR beta diversity.

The rearrangement uses TRBV10-3 and TRBJ2-5, with D perhaps matching TRBD1 or TRBD2 (5 bases each). Sample: blood. This sequence was found in a woman in her thirties or forties in good health. The CDR3 region has the DNA TGTGCCATCAGTGTGAATGGGGGAGCCAATGAGCAGTACTTC. This encodes CAISVNGGANEQYF.